The present TCR beta chain was sequenced within a study of shared clonotypes between healthy human individuals (dated by TCRdb to between 2020 and 2021). Describing the broader study: The cohort comprised two women and a few men aged 18 to 49 years. Blood TCR repertoires of roughly five healthy adults were deeply sequenced to estimate repertoire size and the extent of clonotype sharing between individuals. Libraries were prepared and TCR repertoires were sequenced by different laboratories using diverse techniques, in order to increase sequencing depth and limit assay-specific biases. Per donor, leukapheresis produced somewhere between about 0.8 and 9.5 billion PBMCs. Overall study outcomes, separate from this receptor: Sampling was restricted to blood, and TCR repertoires in tissues likely differ from the TCR repertoires found in blood. Pairwise subsampling led to the expectation that sequencing depth would affect the degree of clonotype sharing among donors. The genetic and exposure-history diversity represented was limited by the small number of donors.

Healthy HIV-negative adults with no recently reported acute infections or vaccinations were included as donors. Every donor was a Caucasian adult living in Nashville, Tennessee, USA. In the unsorted samples, 70 million to 95 million PBMCs were counted, and genomic DNA was extracted using the QIAamp DNA Blood Mini kit. After blood collection by leukapheresis, PBMCs were isolated using Ficoll-Histopaque density gradient centrifugation and then cryopreserved in the vapor phase of liquid nitrogen. As to this clone: Its antigen is currently not known. No clone much larger than this one lies a single base away; base qualities are absent.

Using the deep immunoSEQ assay, multiplex PCR amplified TCR CDR3 regions from genomic DNA. Genomic DNA extracted from each cell subset was distributed evenly over all wells of several immunoSEQ 96-well plates, and each plate served as one replicate. For unsorted PBMC, approximately 0.3 ug of genomic DNA, equivalent to around 30,000 T cell genomes, went into each replicate PCR. Ten immunoSEQ deep assay plates were used to sequence unsorted PBMC genomic DNA. Purified libraries were quantified with a Qubit 3.0 fluorometer, sized on a Bioanalyzer 2100, and re-quantified with the KAPA Library Quantification kit. Every immunoSEQ 96-well plate was sequenced on a dedicated single-read 150-cycle Illumina NextSeq 550 flow cell. In the source study's methods: The immunoSEQ output contained only junctional sequences without quality scores, so filtering could not match that applied to full-length reads. To assign V/J genes and CDR3, sequences were annotated against IMGT germline references using PyIR, a Python wrapper for IgBLAST v1.9. Reads with weak V/J assignments (E-value above 1e-6), missing CDR3, stop codons, out-of-frame junctions, or ambiguous translated residues were removed. V3J clonotypes were defined as sequences sharing the same inferred V gene, J gene, and CDR3 amino acid sequence. Percentage overlap between repertoires was computed as shared unique clonotypes divided by the size of the smaller repertoire. Repertoire richness was assessed with RTK rarefaction, the Chao1 estimator, and Recon v2.1 estimates of unobserved clonotypes. In TCRdb, the immuneACCESS table is reduced to in-frame sequences with V and J assigned. These tables do not hold every clone; where another copy was compared, an unresolved V gene accounts for under half, and the others remain unexplained. V, J and clone size were drawn from that table, and D and trimming were deduced from the DNA. The sample table contains about 600,000 clones; only one count was recorded for around 80% of them. 9.5% to 15% of the sample is held by the ten biggest clonotypes.

CDR1 is given as MGHDK and CDR2 as SYGVNS, both from the germline V gene. At the junction V is shortened by 8 bases and J by 1 base, with 9 bases in between. Counted from cysteine to phenylalanine, this CDR3 has 13 amino acids. CDR3 DNA is the only sequence kept; it has 39 bases, read in frame from the first base. This clonotype was obtained from a middle-aged woman in good health. Some clones in this sample may be carry-over from other donors' samples. Sequenced sample: PBMCs. The rearranged segments are TRBV25-1 and TRBJ2-1; the D gene is unclear. The sequenced DNA: TGTGCCAGCGGGGTGTATTCCTACAATGAGCAGTTCTTC. This codes for CASGVYSYNEQFF.